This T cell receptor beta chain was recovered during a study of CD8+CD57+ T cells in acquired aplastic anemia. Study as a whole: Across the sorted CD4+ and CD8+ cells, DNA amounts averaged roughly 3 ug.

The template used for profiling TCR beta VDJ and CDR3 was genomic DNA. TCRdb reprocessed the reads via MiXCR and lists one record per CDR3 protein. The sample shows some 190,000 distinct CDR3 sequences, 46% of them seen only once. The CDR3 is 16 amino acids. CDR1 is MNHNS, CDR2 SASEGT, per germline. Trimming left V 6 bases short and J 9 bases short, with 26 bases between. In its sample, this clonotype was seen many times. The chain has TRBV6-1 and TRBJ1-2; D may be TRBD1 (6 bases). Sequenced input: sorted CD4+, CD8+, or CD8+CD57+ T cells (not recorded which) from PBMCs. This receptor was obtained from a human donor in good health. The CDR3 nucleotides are TGTGCCAGCAGGGGGGCAGGGTCGGGCCGGGGTTCTTGCTACACCTTC. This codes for CASRGAGSGRGSCYTF.